The text below deals with one TCR beta chain. As yet, its antigen is unknown. This record comes from a study of radiation and T cells in renal cell carcinoma. Study conclusions and caveats: In blood, top tumor clones expanded by 2 weeks, shrinking by 4.

Using immunoSEQ multiplex PCR, the repertoire was profiled, and TCRdb retains in-frame clones only, with some absent. In the table there are 130,000 to 150,000 clones, approximately 86% of which are singletons. Specified time point: blood 4 weeks post-SBRT, at nephrectomy. As for treatment: 15 Gy SBRT to primary tumor, nephrectomy 4 weeks later. Nephrectomy followed 15 Gy stereotactic body radiation by 4 weeks. After SBRT, blood was collected at 2 and 4 weeks, plus baseline. Sequences were derived from blood, sampled from a patient whose treatment included radiotherapy and nephrectomy. This clonotype was sampled from a woman aged 50 to 65 with renal cell carcinoma.

The CDR3 reads CASSLGTGYGDGYTF. CDR3 nucleotide sequence: TGTGCCAGCAGTTTAGGGACAGGGTATGGGGATGGCTACACCTTC. V gene TRBV28 combines with J gene TRBJ1-2; TRBD1 matches at 9 bases. V lost 2 bases, J lost 6 bases, and 7 bases stayed unmatched. This CDR3 spans 15 amino acids. Per the germline V gene, CDR1 is MDHEN and CDR2 is SYDVKM.